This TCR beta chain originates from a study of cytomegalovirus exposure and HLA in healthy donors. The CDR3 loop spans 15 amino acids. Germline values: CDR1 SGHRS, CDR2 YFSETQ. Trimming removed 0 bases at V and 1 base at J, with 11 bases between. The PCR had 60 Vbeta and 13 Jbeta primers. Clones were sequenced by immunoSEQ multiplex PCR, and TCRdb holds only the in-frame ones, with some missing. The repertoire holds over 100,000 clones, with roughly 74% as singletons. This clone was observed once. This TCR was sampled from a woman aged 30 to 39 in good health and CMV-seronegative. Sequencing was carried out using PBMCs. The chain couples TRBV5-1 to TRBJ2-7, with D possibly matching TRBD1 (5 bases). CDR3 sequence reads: CASSLGGQLSYEQYF. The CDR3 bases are TGCGCCAGCAGCTTGGGAGGACAACTTTCCTACGAGCAGTACTTC.